The 27 T cell receptor beta chains reported below all come from one sample, sequenced in a study of cytomegalovirus exposure and HLA in healthy donors. Clones were read by immunoSEQ multiplex PCR, and TCRdb kept only the in-frame ones, dropping some. This sample has about 64,000 clones, with more than 85% found just once. The sequenced material came from PBMCs. The origin of the receptors is a woman younger than 35 in good health and CMV-seronegative.

The chain uses TRBV2 and TRBJ2-7; tentative D call: TRBD1 (5 bases). Germline loops: CDR1 SNHLY, CDR2 FYNNEI. V lost 8 bases and J lost 3, with 8 bases in between. The CDR3 contains 11 residues. CDR3 DNA: TGTGCCAGCGGGGCAGGCTACGAGCAGTACTTC. Translating it yields CASGAGYEQYF.

V usage is TRBV27 and J usage is TRBJ2-7; possible D gene TRBD2, 6 bases. Germline-derived CDR1 and CDR2 are MNHEY and SMNVEV (reference sequence). The CDR3 runs to 16 residues. The germline V and J ends were trimmed by 3 bases and 4 bases, with 19 bases remaining between them. CDR3 nucleotides: TGTGCCAGCAGTTTTTCAGCGGGTAATTTCCCTTACGAGCAGTACTTC. Protein: CASSFSAGNFPYEQYF.

The rearrangement links TRBV11-2 to TRBJ2-2; the D gene is possibly TRBD1 (6 bases). V shed 4 bases and J shed 6 bases, with 12 bases lying between them. CDR3 size: 14 residues. Germline CDR1 reads SGHAT; CDR2 reads FQNNGV. The CDR3 spells CASSSTRGSGELFF. DNA of the CDR3: TGTGCCAGCAGCTCTACTAGGGGGTCCGGGGAGCTGTTTTTT.

This chain links TRBV6-5 with TRBJ2-3; 8 positions agree with TRBD2. With V trimmed by 8 bases and J by 3 bases, 10 bases remained unmatched. Germline V CDR1 and CDR2: MNHEY, SVGAGI. There are 15 residues in the CDR3. The CDR3 loop is CASSSGGTKTDTQYF. As DNA, the CDR3 is TGTGCCAGCTCCAGCGGGGGAACCAAGACAGATACGCAGTATTTT.

This chain connects TRBV4-1 to TRBJ2-7, with unresolved D. The CDR3 extends over 13 amino acids. Trimming removed 0 bases at V and 4 bases at J, with 7 bases between. Per germline, CDR1 MGHRA and CDR2 YSYEKL. This chain's CDR3 is CASSQEWAYEQYF. The CDR3 DNA follows: TGCGCCAGCAGCCAAGAATGGGCTTACGAGCAGTACTTC.

The chain couples TRBV28 to TRBJ1-1; D is undetermined. Germline CDR1 is MDHEN and CDR2 is SYDVKM. The V end was cut by 4 bases, the J end by 1 base, with 13 bases between. The CDR3 has 15 residues. The CDR3 here is CASSSILRGNTEAFF. For the CDR3, the DNA is TGTGCCAGCAGTTCGATACTCCGGGGGAACACTGAAGCTTTCTTT.

This clone has a handful of counts. The chain couples TRBV7-6 to TRBJ1-2, with 7 bases lining up with TRBD1. Germline-derived CDR1 and CDR2 are SGHVS and FNYEAQ. This CDR3 has 16 residues. V lost 5 bases and J lost 3; bases outside the gene matches: 12. DNA of the CDR3: TGTGCCAGCAGCACCGGAGGGGGCTGGGGGGACTATGGCTACACCTTC. Residues: CASSTGGGWGDYGYTF.

The chain joins TRBV18 to TRBJ2-3, with no clear D. Germline CDR1 reads KGHSH; CDR2 reads LQKENI. V gave up 0 bases and J gave up 2 bases, with 3 bases separating them. This CDR3 has 13 residues. CDR3 DNA: TGTGCCAGCTCACCACCTCTCACAGATACGCAGTATTTT. Amino acids: CASSPPLTDTQYF.

The chain joins TRBV10-3 to TRBJ2-5; 7 bases agree with TRBD1. This CDR3 has 15 residues. V was clipped by 2 bases and J by 1 base; unmatched bases: 4. Germline CDR1 reads ENHRY; CDR2 reads SYGVKD. DNA of the CDR3: TGTGCCATCAGTGAGACAGGGGTCGCCCAAGAGACCCAGTACTTC. This sequence encodes CAISETGVAQETQYF.

In the case of this clone: At one of its ends the junction is not consistent with the germline gene, which may arise from a read error. The V and J genes are TRBV7-7 and TRBJ2-4; TRBD2 is a possible D gene (6 bases). CDR3 length: 16 residues. CDR1 SSHAT and CDR2 FNYEAQ come from the germline V gene (reference sequence). In DNA form, the CDR3 reads TGTGCTAGCAGCTTAGCGCCCGGGAGTGGCAAAAACATTCAGTACTTC. Protein product: CASSLAPGSGKNIQYF. The entire variable domain, with the rest obtained from reference TRBV7-7 and TRBJ2-4, is as follows: GAGVSQSPRYKVTKRGQDVTLRCDPISSHATLYWYQQALGQGPEFLTYFNYEAQPDKSGLPSDRFSAERPEGSISTLTIQRTEQRDSAMYRCASSLAPGSGKNIQYFGAGTRLSVL.

As to this clone: Other DNA sequences from this sample encode an identical CDR3 as well. This chain connects TRBV7-3 to TRBJ2-3, with D perhaps TRBD2 (5 bases). CDR1 and CDR2 (germline): SGHTA, FQGTGA. The CDR3 has 14 amino acids. V lost 2 bases to trimming and J lost 3 bases, with 9 bases between them. The CDR3 reads CASSLLAGTDTQYF. Written as DNA, the CDR3 is TGTGCCAGCAGCTTACTAGCCGGGACAGATACGCAGTATTTT.

The V and J genes are TRBV4-1 and TRBJ2-3; 12 positions agree with TRBD2. Germline V lookup: CDR1 MGHRA, CDR2 YSYEKL. Trimming cost V 2 bases and J 6 bases; bases outside gene matches: 9. The CDR3 totals 17 residues. This CDR3 is CASSQITGTSGWDTQYF. The CDR3 DNA follows: TGCGCCAGCAGCCAAATCACTGGGACTAGCGGGTGGGATACGCAGTATTTT.

The rearrangement joins TRBV19 to TRBJ1-2, with TRBD1 identical over 9 bases. This CDR3 has 14 amino acids. Germline lookup yields CDR1 LNHDA and CDR2 SQIVND (reference sequence). V dropped 9 bases and J dropped 4; count of bases not matched to a gene: 9. DNA for the CDR3: TGTGCCAGCGGGACCGGGACAGGGATCTATGGCTACACCTTC. Its protein is CASGTGTGIYGYTF.

The rearrangement uses TRBV28 and TRBJ1-5; D might be TRBD1 (6 bases). The CDR3 has 17 residues. The germline V gene encodes CDR1 MDHEN and CDR2 SYDVKM. The ends were cut back, 1 base at V and 0 bases at J, with 13 bases in the middle. CDR3 DNA: TGTGCCAGCAGTTTATTGCCAGGGGCTTATAGCAATCAGCCCCAGCATTTT. It is translated as CASSLLPGAYSNQPQHF.

This clone appeared a single time. The V gene is TRBV28, the J gene TRBJ2-2; D is perhaps TRBD2 (6 bases). The germline gives CDR1 MDHEN, CDR2 SYDVKM. Trimming left V 7 bases short and J 2 bases short, with 11 bases between. The CDR3 spans 14 residues. For the CDR3, the DNA is TGTGCCAGCACCTCGGGACTCAACACCGGGGAGCTGTTTTTT. It is translated as CASTSGLNTGELFF.

This clone was recorded once. The V call is TRBV5-4, the J call TRBJ2-5; D may be TRBD1 (5 bases). The germline V gene has CDR1 SGHNT and CDR2 YYREEE (reference sequence). Trimming stripped 0 bases from V and 2 bases from J, with 8 bases between. The length of the CDR3 is 14 residues. CDR3 bases: TGTGCCAGCAGCTTGGTGACAGTACAAGAGACCCAGTACTTC. Amino acids: CASSLVTVQETQYF.

J is TRBJ2-2 and V is TRBV7-3; D may be TRBD2 (6 bases). V was shortened by 3 bases and J by 5 bases, with 10 bases between the two germline ends. The CDR3 spans 14 residues. Looked up from germline, CDR1 is SGHTA and CDR2 is FQGTGA. CDR3 sequence reads: CASSFTGETGELFF. CDR3 sequence (DNA): TGTGCCAGCAGCTTCACGGGGGAGACCGGGGAGCTGTTTTTT.

This clone was observed a handful of times. The chain combines TRBV7-2 with TRBJ1-6, with TRBD1 as a possible D gene (5 bases). The CDR3 covers 13 residues. The V gene lost 5 bases and the J gene lost 10 bases, with 12 bases spanning the gap. Germline-derived CDR1 and CDR2 are SGHTA and FQGNSA. The CDR3 region has the DNA TGTGCCAGCAGCCAGACGACAGTATCACCCCTCCACTTT. Encoded protein: CASSQTTVSPLHF.

The V call is TRBV4-3, the J call TRBJ1-1; D perhaps matches TRBD1 (6 bases). The germline gives CDR1 LGHNA, CDR2 YSLEER. This CDR3 has 13 amino acids. Trimming left V 5 bases short and J 1 base short, with 8 bases between. Here the CDR3 DNA reads TGCGCCAGCAGCGGACAGCCGAACACTGAAGCTTTCTTT. It encodes CASSGQPNTEAFF.

This chain connects TRBV9 to TRBJ2-7; D gene ambiguous. With 0 bases removed from V and 7 bases from J, the gap between germline ends came to 14 bases. Germline V gene data show CDR1 as SGDLS and CDR2 as YYNGEE. This CDR3 region has 14 residues. The CDR3 region has the DNA TGTGCCAGCAGCGTAGCTGGAGAGAATGGGGAGCAGTACTTC. This codes for CASSVAGENGEQYF.

The chain joins TRBV7-7 to TRBJ2-1; 10 bases align to TRBD1. This CDR3 region has 16 residues. Germline V lookup: CDR1 SSHAT, CDR2 FNYEAQ (reference sequence). The V and J ends lost 1 base and 2 bases, in that order; junction bases with no gene match: 2. The CDR3 nucleotides read TGTGCCAGCAGCTTAGGGACAGGGGGGCCCTACAATGAGCAGTTCTTC. Translation gives CASSLGTGGPYNEQFF.

J is TRBJ2-3 and V is TRBV2, with 8 bases lining up with TRBD2. Germline lookup yields CDR1 SNHLY and CDR2 FYNNEI. The V and J ends lost 4 bases and 5 bases, in that order; junction bases with no gene match: 14. This CDR3 has 17 amino acids. CDR3 loop: CASSAKPWTSSQDTQYF. The DNA for the CDR3 is TGTGCCAGCAGTGCCAAACCTTGGACTAGCTCCCAAGATACGCAGTATTTT.

The chain has TRBV7-6 and TRBJ2-7; TRBD1 might be the D (6 bases). Germline loops: CDR1 SGHVS, CDR2 FNYEAQ. This CDR3 has 19 residues. The V end lost 0 bases, the J end lost 4 bases, and 25 bases lay between the germline ends. CDR3 residues: CASSLAQAVPGHSQYEQYF. The CDR3 nucleotides are TGTGCCAGCAGCTTAGCGCAAGCGGTGCCGGGACACTCTCAATACGAGCAGTACTTC.

The chain carries TRBV9 and TRBJ2-3, with a possible D match to TRBD2 (5 bases). The germline V gene encodes CDR1 SGDLS and CDR2 YYNGEE. Trimming took off 0 bases at V and 4 bases at J, with 9 bases between the two ends. The CDR3 is made up of 14 amino acids. CDR3 DNA sequence: TGTGCCAGCAGCGTAGGAGGAGGCGCAGATACGCAGTATTTT. It yields the protein CASSVGGGADTQYF.

This chain links TRBV28 with TRBJ2-5; the D gene is possibly TRBD2 (6 bases). Trimming pared 3 bases from V and 2 bases from J, leaving 13 bases between. From germline, CDR1 is MDHEN and CDR2 SYDVKM. The CDR3 length is 15 residues. CDR3 nucleotides: TGTGCCAGCAGTTTGGGGGGAAGCTATCAAGAGACCCAGTACTTC. Its translation: CASSLGGSYQETQYF.

This rearrangement joins TRBV15 to TRBJ2-7; unclear D gene. Germline V gene lookup returns CDR1 LNHNV and CDR2 YYDKDF (reference sequence). The CDR3 is 12 residues long. V shed 5 bases and J shed 6 bases, with 11 bases lying between them. CDR3 residues: CATSLRGPEQYF. The CDR3 bases are TGTGCCACCAGCTTGCGAGGTCCCGAGCAGTACTTC. Full variable domain (remainder filled in from reference TRBV15 and TRBJ2-7): DAMVIQNPRYQVTQFGKPVTLSCSQTLNHNVMYWYQQKSSQAPKLLFHYYDKDFNNEADTPDNFQSRRPNTSFCFLDIRSPGLGDTAMYLCATSLRGPEQYFGPGTRLTVT.

V is TRBV29-1 and J is TRBJ2-3; a weak D match, TRBD1 (6 bases). V was shortened by 2 bases and J by 4 bases, with 16 bases between the two germline ends. This CDR3 contains 15 residues. In germline, CDR1 is SQVTM, CDR2 ANQGSEA. The CDR3 DNA sequence: TGCAGCGTTGAAACCAGGGGATCTTCCTCAGATACGCAGTATTTT. It is translated as CSVETRGSSSDTQYF.